This is a list of T cell receptor beta chains from one sample in a study of CD8+CD57+ T cells in acquired aplastic anemia. MiXCR, applied by TCRdb to the reads, yields one record per CDR3 protein. The table records roughly 170,000 distinct CDR3 sequences, around 50% of them present only once. The source material was sorted CD4+, CD8+, or CD8+CD57+ T cells (not recorded which) from PBMCs. All receptors come from a human donor with aplastic anemia. The CDR3 runs from the conserved cysteine through the conserved F or W.

>TRBJ2-1|TRBV5-1
CASSLSTSSYNEQFF
>TRBJ1-1|TRBV10-3
CAISPDRGNTEAFF
>TRBJ2-7|TRBV7-8
CASSLAQGRPSNEQYF
>TRBJ1-6|TRBV6-1
CASRQGLNSPLHF
>TRBJ2-7|TRBV6-2/TRBV6-3
CASSDRGLGQYF
>TRBJ2-7|TRBV7-9
CASSLGTGTYEQYF
>TRBJ1-4|TRBV10-3
CAISEGGPNEKLFF
>TRBJ1-2|TRBV20-1
CSAILDSGASGYTF
>TRBJ2-1|TRBV10-3
CAISESGGGAYNEQFF
>TRBJ2-7|TRBV20-1
CSARPRDRASEQYF
>TRBJ2-2|TRBV12-3/TRBV12-4
CASPQPNTGELFF
>TRBJ2-7|TRBV7-2
CASSLNRQGEQYF
>TRBJ2-5|TRBV19
CASSISAGETQYF
>TRBJ1-2|TRBV7-2
CASSPGIPDYGGYTF
>TRBJ1-6|TRBV20-1
CSATGQLSPLHF
>TRBJ1-1|TRBV6-1
CASSQDRVRKAFF
>TRBJ2-2|TRBV7-3
CASSLQGARTGELFF
>TRBJ2-7|TRBV24-1
CATSDPDSYEQYF
>TRBJ1-6|TRBV9
CASSLGQAAPLHF
>TRBJ1-5|TRBV19
CATATGDLQETQHF
>TRBJ1-3|TRBV19
CASIDHAGNTIYF
>TRBJ1-6|TRBV10-3
CAISPVNNSPLHF
>TRBJ1-5|TRBV2
CASSEGGSYQPQHF
>TRBJ2-7|TRBV19
CASSIPRASGDEQYF
>TRBJ1-2|TRBV27
CASSLSGAGGGYTF
>TRBJ2-7|TRBV20-1
CSARADHDYEQYF
>TRBJ1-4|TRBV6-2/TRBV6-3
CASSYSAAGRGEKLFF
>TRBJ1-5|TRBV24-1
CATSDPLTGLGQPQHF
>TRBJ2-3|TRBV27
CASSFLQRDRLRDTQYF
>TRBJ2-5|TRBV12-3/TRBV12-4
CASSLASAGGRETQYF
>TRBJ2-3|TRBV11-3
CASSRLSGTSGVADTQYF
>TRBJ2-5|TRBV2
CASIVLAEETQYF
>TRBJ2-2|TRBV15
CATRGSGIGVTGELFF
>TRBJ1-2|TRBV25-1
CASTAGYRYGYTF
>TRBJ1-1|TRBV6-5
CACSSQGNTEAFF
>TRBJ2-3|TRBV20-1
CSASGAVGTSGGDAQYF
>TRBJ2-1|TRBV6-1
CASKTDYNEQFF
>TRBJ1-4|TRBV20-1
CSATRDSNEKLFF
>TRBJ1-2|TRBV2
CASRAGQGNGYTF
>TRBJ1-1|TRBV19
CASSRTGFMNTEAFF
>TRBJ2-6|TRBV11-2
CASGISGANVLTF
>TRBJ2-7|TRBV5-1
CASSLDPFDRGYEQYF
>TRBJ1-4|TRBV4-1
CASSQAQGQGRGKLFF
>TRBJ1-2|TRBV2
CASRRQGDNYGYTF
>TRBJ1-2|TRBV29-1
CSVEGSNGYTF
>TRBJ2-5|TRBV28
CASSGGRQTQYF
>TRBJ2-6|TRBV7-9
CASSLNTLGGPSTILLTF
>TRBJ2-5|TRBV7-6
CASSRDRLETQYF